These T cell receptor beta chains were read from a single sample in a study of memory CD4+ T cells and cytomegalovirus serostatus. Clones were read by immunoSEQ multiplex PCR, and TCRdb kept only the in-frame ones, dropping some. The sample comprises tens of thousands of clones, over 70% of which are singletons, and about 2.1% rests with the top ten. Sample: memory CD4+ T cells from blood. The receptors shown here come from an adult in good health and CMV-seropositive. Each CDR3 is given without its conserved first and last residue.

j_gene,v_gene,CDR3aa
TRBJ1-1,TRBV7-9,ASSLGQGSTEAF
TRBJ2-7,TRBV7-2,ASSSRGLIEQY
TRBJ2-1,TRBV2,ASRGSLGTHNEQF
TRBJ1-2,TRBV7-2,ASSSQQGKVGYT
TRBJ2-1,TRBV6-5,ATHGLAGSYNEQF
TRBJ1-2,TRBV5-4,ASRRQGASESYT
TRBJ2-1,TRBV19,ASNPGLAGNHEQF
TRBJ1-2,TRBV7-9,ASSNIWMDRPYGYT
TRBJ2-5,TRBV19,ASSIQGFQETQY
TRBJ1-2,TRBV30,AWRQLGGGYT
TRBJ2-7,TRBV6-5,ASTAPGQGYEQY
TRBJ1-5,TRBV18,ASSPGGGLNQPQH
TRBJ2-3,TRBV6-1,ASTWGTVRADTQY
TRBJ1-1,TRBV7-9,ASSFGGQAEAF
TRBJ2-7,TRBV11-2,ASSLGRGGRQPSYEQY
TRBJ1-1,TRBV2,ASSQGLNTEAF
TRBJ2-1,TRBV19,ASSIKQGANNEQF
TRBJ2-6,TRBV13,ASSLPRQANSGANVLT
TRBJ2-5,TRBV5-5,ASSFPAQETQY
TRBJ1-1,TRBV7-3,ASSSRQGITEAF
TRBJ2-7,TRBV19,ASSIRGGAGEQY
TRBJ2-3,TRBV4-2,ASSQDGTLSTDTQY
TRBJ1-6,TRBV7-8,ASSLDRGHSPLH
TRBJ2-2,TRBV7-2,ASSLPFGARGTGELF
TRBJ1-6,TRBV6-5,ASSPPRDNSPLH
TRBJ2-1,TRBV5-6,ASSFGLAYNEQF
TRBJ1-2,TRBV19,ASSQEPSKDYGYT
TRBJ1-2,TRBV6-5,ASSYGWRDDYGYT
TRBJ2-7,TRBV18,ASSTDRGLLNEQY
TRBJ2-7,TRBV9,ASSPEQGSEQY
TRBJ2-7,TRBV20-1,SAREQREQY
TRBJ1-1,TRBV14,ASSPGQVGKRAF
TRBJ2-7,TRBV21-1,ASRKDRSHEQY
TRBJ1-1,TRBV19,ASSPTLNTEAF
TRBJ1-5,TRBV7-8,ASSQDPRNQPQH
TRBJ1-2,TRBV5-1,ASSTGQGGYGYT
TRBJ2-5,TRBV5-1,ASSSRGVETQY
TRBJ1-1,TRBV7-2,ASSSTGEAF
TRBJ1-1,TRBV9,ASSVDRADEAF
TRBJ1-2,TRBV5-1,ASSLGTGGDGYT
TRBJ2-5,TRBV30,AWNPGLAGQETQY
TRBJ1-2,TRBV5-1,ASSSQTRVNYGYT
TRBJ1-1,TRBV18,ASSPTGYGTEAF
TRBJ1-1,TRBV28,ASSFLTGAF
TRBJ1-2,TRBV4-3,ASSQDMGAIGGYT
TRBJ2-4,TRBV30,TWSPWQGNIQY
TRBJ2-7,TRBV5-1,ASSPRTSYEQY
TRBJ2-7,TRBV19,ASRMTSGAYEQY
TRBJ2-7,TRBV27,ASSDIDSYEQY
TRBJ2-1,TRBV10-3,AISDRNGDEQF
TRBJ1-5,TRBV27,ASSPRGEGGYQPQH
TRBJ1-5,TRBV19,AIEQGADQPQH
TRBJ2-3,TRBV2,ASSVLGRSTDTQY
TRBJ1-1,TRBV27,ASSFHGDTEAF
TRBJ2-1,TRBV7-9,ASSQKTSGSNEQF
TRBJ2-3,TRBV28,ASSTPPYGRVVDTQY
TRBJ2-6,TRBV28,ASSSLGTVVSGANVLT
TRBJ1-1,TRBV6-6,ASSFKGEEAF
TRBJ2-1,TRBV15,ATSRESYNEQF